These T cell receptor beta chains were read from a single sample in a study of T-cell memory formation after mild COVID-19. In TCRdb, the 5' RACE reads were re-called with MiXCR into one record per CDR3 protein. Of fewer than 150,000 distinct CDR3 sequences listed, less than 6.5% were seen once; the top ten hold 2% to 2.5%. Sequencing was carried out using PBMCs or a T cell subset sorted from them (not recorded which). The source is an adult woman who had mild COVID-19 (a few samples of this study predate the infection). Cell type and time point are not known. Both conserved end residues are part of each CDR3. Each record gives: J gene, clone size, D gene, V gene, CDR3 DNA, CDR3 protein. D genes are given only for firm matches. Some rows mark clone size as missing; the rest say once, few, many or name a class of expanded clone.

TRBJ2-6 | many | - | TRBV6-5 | TGTGCCAGCAGCCGAGGCAGGTGGTCTGGGGCCAACGTCCTGACTTTC | CASSRGRWSGANVLTF
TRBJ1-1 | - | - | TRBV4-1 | TGCGCCAGCAGCCAAGCCCCCCGGAGGGCAAGTGAAGCTTTCTTT | CASSQAPRRASEAFF
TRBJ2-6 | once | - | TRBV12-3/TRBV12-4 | TGTGCCAGCACGGCGGTTAGGGGGTCTGGGGCCAACGTCCTGACTTTC | CASTAVRGSGANVLTF
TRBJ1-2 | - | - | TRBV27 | TGTGCCAGCAGTTACGGAGGTAACAGCTATGGCTACACCTTC | CASSYGGNSYGYTF
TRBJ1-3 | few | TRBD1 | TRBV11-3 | TGTGCCAGCAGCGCTAGACAGGGAGACTCTGGAAACACCATATATTTT | CASSARQGDSGNTIYF
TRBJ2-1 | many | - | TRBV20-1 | TGCAGTGCTAGACGCATGGGGGCGTACAATGAGCAGTTCTTC | CSARRMGAYNEQFF
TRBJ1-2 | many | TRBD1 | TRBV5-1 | TGCGCCAGCAGCCCCGGACAGGGCGGCTACACCTTC | CASSPGQGGYTF
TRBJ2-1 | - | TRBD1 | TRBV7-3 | TGTGCCAGCAGCCGTGGACAGGGGGAGAAGTTCTTC | CASSRGQGEKFF
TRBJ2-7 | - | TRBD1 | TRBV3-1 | TGTGCCAGCAGCCACCGGGACAGGGGTCCGGGCGAGCAGTACTTC | CASSHRDRGPGEQYF
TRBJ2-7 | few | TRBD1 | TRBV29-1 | TGCAGCGTTGAGGGACAGGCCTTACCCTACGAGCAGTACTTC | CSVEGQALPYEQYF
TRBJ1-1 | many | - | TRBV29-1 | TGCAGCGTTTCCCAGAAGAACACTGAAGCTTTCTTT | CSVSQKNTEAFF
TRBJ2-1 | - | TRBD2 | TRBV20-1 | TGCAGTGTTAGGCGGGAGGGCCTCTATGAGCAGTTCTTC | CSVRREGLYEQFF
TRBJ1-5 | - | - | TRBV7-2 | TGTGCCAGCAGCTTAGCCGGGCGGGTCAATCAGCCCCAGCATTTT | CASSLAGRVNQPQHF
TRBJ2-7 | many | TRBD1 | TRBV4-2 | TGTGCCAGCAGCCAAGGATCGGGACAGGGCTACGAGCAGTACTTC | CASSQGSGQGYEQYF
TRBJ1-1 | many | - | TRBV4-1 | TGCGCCAGCAGCTCCTTAAGGAGAGTGAACACTGAAGCTTTCTTT | CASSSLRRVNTEAFF
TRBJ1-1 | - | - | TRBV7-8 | TGTGCCAGCAGCTTAGTTAGGGGAGCAGGGACTGAAGCTTTCTTT | CASSLVRGAGTEAFF
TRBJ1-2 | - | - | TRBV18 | TGTGCCAGCTCCCCTGCAGCGGACTATGGCTACACCTTC | CASSPAADYGYTF
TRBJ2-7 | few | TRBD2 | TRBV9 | TGTGCCAGCAGCGTAGGGCCCAGCGGGATCTTCTACGAGCAGTACTTC | CASSVGPSGIFYEQYF
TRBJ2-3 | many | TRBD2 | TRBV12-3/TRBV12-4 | TGTGCCAGCACCTTCAGACTAGCGGGGGACACAGATACGCAGTATTTT | CASTFRLAGDTDTQYF
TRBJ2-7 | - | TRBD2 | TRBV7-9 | TGTGCCAGCAGCTTAGGGACTAGCTCTTTTCCCTACGAGCAGTACTTC | CASSLGTSSFPYEQYF
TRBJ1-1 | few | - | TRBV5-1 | TGCGCCAGCAGCGAGGGGATGGACACTGAAGCTTTCTTT | CASSEGMDTEAFF
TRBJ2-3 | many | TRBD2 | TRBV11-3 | TGTGCCAGCAGCCGGACTAGCGGCTACACAGATACGCAGTATTTT | CASSRTSGYTDTQYF